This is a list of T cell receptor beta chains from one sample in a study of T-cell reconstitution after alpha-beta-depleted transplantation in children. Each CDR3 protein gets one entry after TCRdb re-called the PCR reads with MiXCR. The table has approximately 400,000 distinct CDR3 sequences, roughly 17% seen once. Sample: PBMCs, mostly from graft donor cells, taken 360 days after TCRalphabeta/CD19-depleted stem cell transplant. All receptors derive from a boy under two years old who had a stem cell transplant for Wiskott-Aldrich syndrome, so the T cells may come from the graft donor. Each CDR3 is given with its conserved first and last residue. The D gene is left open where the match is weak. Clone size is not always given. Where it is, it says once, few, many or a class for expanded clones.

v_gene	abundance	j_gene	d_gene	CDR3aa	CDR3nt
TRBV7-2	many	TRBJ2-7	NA	CASSSRGYEQYF	TGTGCCAGCAGCTCTAGGGGCTACGAGCAGTACTTC
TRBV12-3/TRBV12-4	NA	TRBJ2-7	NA	CASTTTGPDYEQYF	TGTGCCAGCACCACGACGGGGCCCGACTACGAGCAGTACTTC
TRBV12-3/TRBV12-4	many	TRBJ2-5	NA	CASSLAGALRQETQYF	TGTGCCAGCAGTTTAGCTGGGGCTTTGAGGCAAGAGACCCAGTACTTC
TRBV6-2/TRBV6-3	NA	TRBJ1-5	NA	CASSYASGLNQPQHF	TGTGCCAGCAGTTACGCGTCAGGCCTCAATCAGCCCCAGCATTTT
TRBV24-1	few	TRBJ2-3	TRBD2	CATSGSRTSGSTDTQYF	TGTGCCACCAGTGGTTCGAGGACTAGCGGGAGTACGGATACGCAGTATTTT
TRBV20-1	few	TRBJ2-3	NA	CSALSPFTDTQYF	TGCAGTGCGCTTTCACCGTTCACAGATACGCAGTATTTT
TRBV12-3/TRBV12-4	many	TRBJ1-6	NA	CASSPMSRTNSPLHF	TGTGCCAGCAGTCCCATGTCCCGGACAAATTCACCCCTCCACTTT
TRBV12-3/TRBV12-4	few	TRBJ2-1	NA	CASRLIPGPPYNEQFF	TGTGCCAGCAGACTGATCCCGGGACCCCCTTACAATGAGCAGTTCTTC
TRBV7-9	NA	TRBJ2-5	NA	CASSSRGWVQETQYF	TGTGCCAGCAGCTCCCGAGGATGGGTCCAAGAGACCCAGTACTTC
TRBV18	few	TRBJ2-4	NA	CASSPKAEKNIQYF	TGTGCCAGCTCACCAAAGGCCGAAAAGAACATTCAGTACTTC
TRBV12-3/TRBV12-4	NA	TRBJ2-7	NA	CASSLEGGAHEQYF	TGTGCCAGCAGTTTAGAGGGGGGGGCCCACGAGCAGTACTTC
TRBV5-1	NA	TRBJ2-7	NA	CASSVTSPTYEQYF	TGCGCCAGCAGCGTCACGTCCCCCACCTACGAGCAGTACTTC
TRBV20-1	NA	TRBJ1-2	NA	CSARDLNVGYTF	TGCAGTGCTAGAGACTTGAACGTTGGCTACACCTTC
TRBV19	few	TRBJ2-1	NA	CASSMGRVYSYNEQFF	TGTGCCAGTAGTATGGGCAGAGTATACTCCTACAATGAGCAGTTCTTC
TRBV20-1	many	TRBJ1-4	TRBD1	CSAFTGGGGEKLFF	TGCAGTGCTTTTACAGGGGGCGGCGGGGAAAAACTGTTTTTT
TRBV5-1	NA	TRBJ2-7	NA	CASSLQGTQRRHHEQYF	TGCGCCAGCAGCTTGCAAGGGACTCAACGACGTCACCACGAGCAGTACTTC
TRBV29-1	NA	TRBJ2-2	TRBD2	CSVVWRGANTGELFF	TGCAGCGTTGTCTGGCGGGGGGCGAACACCGGGGAGCTGTTTTTT
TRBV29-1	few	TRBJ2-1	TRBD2	CSASLAVRSYNEQFF	TGCAGCGCCTCACTAGCGGTCCGCTCCTACAATGAGCAGTTCTTC
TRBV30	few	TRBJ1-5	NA	CAWGDTLNQPQHF	TGTGCCTGGGGGGACACTTTAAATCAGCCCCAGCATTTT
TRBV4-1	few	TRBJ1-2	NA	CASSQERGLSNYGYTF	TGCGCCAGCAGCCAAGAACGCGGACTGTCCAACTATGGCTACACCTTC
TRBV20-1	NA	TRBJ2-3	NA	CSASLGRGFTDTQYF	TGCAGTGCTAGCCTGGGGCGGGGCTTCACAGATACGCAGTATTTT
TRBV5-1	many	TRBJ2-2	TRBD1	CASSLQGADTGELFF	TGCGCCAGCAGCCTACAGGGGGCGGACACCGGGGAGCTGTTTTTT
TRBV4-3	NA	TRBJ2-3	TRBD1	CASSQDYRGRGYRADTQYF	TGCGCCAGCAGCCAAGATTACAGGGGGCGCGGGTACAGGGCAGATACGCAGTATTTT
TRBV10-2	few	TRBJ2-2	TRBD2	CASSELAGGGELFF	TGCGCCAGCAGTGAATTAGCGGGAGGGGGGGAGCTGTTTTTT
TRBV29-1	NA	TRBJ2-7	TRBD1	CSVGTGDEQYF	TGCAGCGTTGGAACAGGGGACGAGCAGTACTTC